The 2 T cell receptor beta chains reported below all come from one sample, sequenced in a study of tumor-infiltrating lymphocytes in primary liver carcinoma. TCR beta cDNA came from around 500 ng total RNA, primed with a constant-region primer. Generation of the TCR beta libraries relied on three nested multiplex PCR rounds using slightly modified ARM-PCR. A C-beta reverse primer and TRBV1-TRBV30 forward primers served in each of the first two PCR rounds, at ten to eleven cycles apiece. TCRdb itself ran the multiplex PCR reads through MiXCR, one entry per CDR3 protein. Of about 60,000 distinct CDR3 sequences in the sample, about 65% were seen once. Joint extraction of RNA and DNA used roughly 19-32 mg of bulk tissue that was unsorted. Material for sequencing was liver tumor tissue from sampling region 4. As for subset: tumor region T4, right-lateral pole. Receptors were obtained from a man in his forties or fifties with primary liver carcinoma and hepatitis B virus infection.

A remark on this clonotype: A read error may explain this, as a much larger clone is one base away. Since the CDR3 does not end with the conserved phenylalanine or tryptophan, this likely comes from a read error. The V call is TRBV11-1, the J call TRBJ2-7, with D possibly TRBD1 on 5 matching bases. The CDR3 spans 12 residues. Germline V gives CDR1 SGHAT, CDR2 FQDESV (reference sequence). The CDR3 is CATSPDSYEQYI. CDR3 sequence (DNA): TGTGCCACCAGCCCAGACAGCTACGAGCAGTACATC.

In regard to this clonotype: No conserved phenylalanine or tryptophan ends this CDR3, so it is likely a read error. The chain uses TRBV7-9 and TRBJ2-7; D not resolved. The V gene's germline CDR1 is SEHNR and CDR2 FQNEAQ (reference sequence). Trimming took off 0 bases at V and 9 bases at J, with 12 bases between the two ends. This CDR3 comprises 13 residues. The CDR3 spells CASSLAVEPGQYY. The CDR3 nucleotides read TGTGCCAGCAGCTTAGCGGTAGAGCCCGGGCAGTACTAC.